These 15 T cell receptor beta chains share one sample of origin, sequenced in a study of blood T cell repertoires in COVID-19. The method was immunoSEQ multiplex PCR; TCRdb's version includes in-frame clones alone and lacks a portion of them. The sample includes approximately 310,000 clones, 85% of them seen just once. The source material was PBMCs or T cells enriched from blood (not recorded which). The receptors derive from a woman in her twenties or thirties who had been exposed to COVID-19.

V and J are TRBV5-1 and TRBJ2-2; perhaps TRBD1 as D (6 bases). Germline CDR1 is SGHRS and CDR2 is YFSETQ. The CDR3 consists of 15 residues. V was trimmed by 9 bases and J by 2 bases, leaving 17 bases between them. The CDR3 DNA is TGCGCCACCTCCGAAAGGACAGTAAACACCGGGGAGCTGTTTTTT. Protein sequence: CATSERTVNTGELFF.

This chain uses TRBV19 with TRBJ1-1, with 7 bases aligning to TRBD1. There are 15 residues in the CDR3. Germline assignment: CDR1 LNHDA and CDR2 SQIVND (reference sequence). Trimming took 3 bases from V and 0 from J; bases not matched to a gene: 4. The CDR3: CASSIPDRLNTEAFF. The CDR3 nucleotides read TGTGCCAGTAGTATTCCGGACAGGCTGAACACTGAAGCTTTCTTT.

The chain couples TRBV9 to TRBJ2-1, with 7 bases identical to TRBD2. V gave up 6 bases and J gave up 7 bases; unmatched junction bases: 7. Looked up from germline, CDR1 is SGDLS and CDR2 is YYNGEE. The CDR3 is 13 residues long. CDR3 nucleotides: TGTGCCAGCAATCGCGGGGGTTCAAATGAGCAGTTCTTC. Its protein product is CASNRGGSNEQFF.

This clone was recorded once. Additional DNA sequences in this sample encode the identical CDR3. The chain recombines TRBV27 with TRBJ2-7; 7 bases are a match to TRBD1. The V segment lost 0 bases and the J segment 2 bases; nucleotides outside the gene matches: 1. Germline loops: CDR1 MNHEY, CDR2 SMNVEV (reference sequence). CDR3 length: 14 residues. The CDR3 spells CASSLSGTAYEQYF. The CDR3 DNA follows: TGTGCCAGCAGTTTATCCGGGACAGCCTACGAGCAGTACTTC.

This clone was recorded at least ten times. The chain has TRBV27 and TRBJ1-2; possible D gene TRBD1, 5 bases. Germline CDR1 MNHEY, CDR2 SMNVEV (reference sequence). There are 14 residues in the CDR3. Trimming shortened V by 3 bases and J by 0 bases, and 8 bases separated the two germline ends. CDR3 coding DNA: TGTGCCAGCAGTTTGGGGGGGTCTAACTATGGCTACACCTTC. Translating gives CASSLGGSNYGYTF.

J is TRBJ1-1 and V is TRBV7-9, with 7 positions matching TRBD1. This CDR3 is built from 15 residues. CDR1 SEHNR and CDR2 FQNEAQ come from the germline V gene (reference sequence). V shed 6 bases, J shed 4 bases, and the junction held 11 bases outside the gene matches. The CDR3 region has the DNA TGTGCCAGCAGTCCGCCGTGGGACAGAGTCACTGAAGCTTTCTTT. Translating it yields CASSPPWDRVTEAFF.

The chain couples TRBV12-3 or TRBV12-4 to TRBJ2-1, with 10 bases that match TRBD2. This CDR3 is built from 13 residues. The chain's CDR3 is CATRGLAGEEQFF. In DNA form, the CDR3 reads TGTGCGACCAGAGGGCTAGCGGGAGAAGAGCAGTTCTTC.

In nucleotides, the CDR3 is TGTGCCAGCAGTTACTCGCGCCAAGAGACCCAGTACTTC. This encodes CASSYSRQETQYF. The gene calls are TRBV6-5 and TRBJ2-5, with unresolved D. The CDR3 consists of 13 residues. Germline CDR1 reads MNHEY; CDR2 reads SVGAGI. V was trimmed by 0 bases and J by 1 base, leaving 3 bases between them.

This chain uses TRBV4-3 with TRBJ2-7; TRBD2 aligns across 9 bases. V was pared by 3 bases and J by 2 bases, with 5 bases of the junction left unmatched. Germline values: CDR1 LGHNA, CDR2 YSLEER. The CDR3 has 15 residues. The CDR3 DNA follows: TGCGCCAGCAGCCAGAGTTTAGCGGGGGCCTACGAGCAGTACTTC. Translation gives CASSQSLAGAYEQYF.

The rearrangement uses TRBV7-6 and TRBJ1-1, with TRBD1 matching 8 bases. Germline V gene lookup returns CDR1 SGHVS and CDR2 FNYEAQ. J gave up 1 base and V 4 bases, and 8 bases lay outside the gene matches. The CDR3 is 16 amino acids. In DNA form, the CDR3 reads TGTGCCAGCAGCTCCAACCTTGGGACAGGGAACACTGAAGCTTTCTTT. Translation: CASSSNLGTGNTEAFF.

The chain has TRBV11-3 and TRBJ2-3; D is uncertain. CDR3 size: 13 residues. V gave up 2 bases and J gave up 2 bases, with 5 bases separating them. Germline CDR1 and CDR2: SGHNT and YENEEA. CDR3: CASSLQDTDTQYF. Here the CDR3 DNA reads TGTGCCAGCAGCTTACAGGACACAGATACGCAGTATTTT.

This clone has only one observation. The chain couples TRBV2 to TRBJ2-7; TRBD2 matches 10 bases. Per the germline V gene, CDR1 is SNHLY and CDR2 is FYNNEI. Trimming cost V 4 bases and J 7 bases; bases outside gene matches: 10. The CDR3 contains 15 residues. The CDR3 DNA sequence: TGTGCCAGCAGTGCAGTTCGGACTAGCGGAAGGGAGCAGTACTTC. It yields the protein CASSAVRTSGREQYF.

The rearrangement uses TRBV5-1 and TRBJ2-3; D call uncertain. V was clipped by 5 bases and J by 3 bases, with 16 bases between them. This CDR3 is 15 amino acids long. Per germline, CDR1 SGHRS and CDR2 YFSETQ. The CDR3 spells CASRIPSPRTDTQYF. The CDR3 DNA reads as TGCGCCAGCAGGATCCCCAGCCCCAGGACAGATACGCAGTATTTT.

V is TRBV7-2 and J is TRBJ1-1, with a tentative D call TRBD1 (6 bases). V shed 2 bases and J shed 6 bases, with 19 bases lying between them. There are 16 residues in the CDR3. CDR1 and CDR2 from the germline V gene are SGHTA and FQGNSA. In nucleotides, the CDR3 is TGTGCCAGCAGCTTACGATTAATGGGGGCGCGTCCTGAAGCTTTCTTT. It codes for CASSLRLMGARPEAFF. Full variable domain (outside the CDR3, taken from reference TRBV7-2 and TRBJ1-1): GAGVSQSPSNKVTEKGKDVELRCDPISGHTALYWYRQSLGQGLEFLIYFQGNSAPDKSGLPSDRFSAERTGGSVSTLTIQRTQQEDSAVYLCASSLRLMGARPEAFFGQGTRLTVV.

This sequence joins TRBV14 and TRBJ2-5; no clear D. V lost 4 bases and J 5 bases, leaving 11 bases between the germline ends. The CDR3 has 13 amino acids. Germline V gene data show CDR1 as SGHDN and CDR2 as FVKESK. The CDR3 bases are TGTGCCAGCAGCCGGAGTAGTGTGGAGACCCAGTACTTC. Its protein is CASSRSSVETQYF.